Listed below are T cell receptor beta chains from one sample, sequenced in a study of T cell responses to AZD1222 COVID-19 vaccine. Using immunoSEQ multiplex PCR, the repertoire was profiled, and TCRdb retains in-frame clones only, with some absent. The data show some 72,000 clones, about 91% seen once. The sample here was peripheral blood, taken on day 0 of MenACWY control vaccination. The receptors were sampled from an adult in good health. Both conserved end residues are part of each CDR3. The order of the fields is V gene, clone size, D gene, J gene, CDR3 protein, CDR3 DNA. D genes are given only for firm matches. Rows give clone size only sometimes, using once, few, many, or a class for an expanded clone.

>TRBV20-1|-|TRBD1|TRBJ2-7
CSARGQADSEQYF
TGCAGTGCTCGTGGACAGGCTGACAGCGAGCAGTACTTC
>TRBV7-2|once|TRBD1|TRBJ1-5
CASSIGQGSNQPQHF
TGTGCCAGCAGCATAGGACAGGGGAGCAATCAGCCCCAGCATTTT
>TRBV3-1/TRBV3-2|-|-|TRBJ1-4
CASSLAGFEKLFF
TGTGCCAGCAGCCTAGCTGGGTTTGAAAAACTGTTTTTT
>TRBV6-1|-|-|TRBJ1-2
CASSDQPWTPLYGYTF
TGTGCCAGCAGTGATCAGCCCTGGACACCCCTCTATGGCTACACCTTC
>TRBV12-3/TRBV12-4|-|-|TRBJ1-3
CASSLAQGNTIYF
TGTGCCAGCAGTTTAGCCCAGGGTAACACCATATATTTT
>TRBV29-1|-|TRBD2|TRBJ2-1
CSATPTSGSQSEQFF
TGCAGCGCCACTCCGACTAGCGGGAGTCAGAGTGAGCAGTTCTTC
>TRBV6-5|-|-|TRBJ2-1
CASSYSWAPTHNEQFF
TGTGCCAGCAGTTACTCCTGGGCCCCCACACACAATGAGCAGTTCTTC
>TRBV11-2|-|TRBD2|TRBJ2-3
CASSGLAGSTDTQYF
TGTGCCAGCAGCGGACTAGCGGGGTCCACAGATACGCAGTATTTT
>TRBV12-3/TRBV12-4|-|-|TRBJ2-1
CASSLDQQEQFF
TGTGCCAGCAGTTTAGATCAACAGGAGCAGTTCTTC
>TRBV19|-|-|TRBJ1-5
CASRGPQLAQPQHF
TGTGCCAGTAGAGGTCCTCAGCTGGCCCAGCCCCAGCATTTT
>TRBV6-5|-|-|TRBJ1-2
CASSSRGNPNYGYTF
TGTGCCAGCAGCTCCCGGGGTAACCCTAACTATGGCTACACCTTC
>TRBV7-8|once|TRBD1|TRBJ1-5
CASSLLGTVGQPQHF
TGTGCCAGCAGCTTACTCGGGACAGTCGGACAGCCCCAGCATTTT
>TRBV21-1|once|-|TRBJ2-3
CASARVTDTQYF
TGTGCCAGCGCGAGGGTGACAGATACGCAGTATTTT
>TRBV19|-|TRBD2|TRBJ2-1
CASGPSGLAGDYNEQFF
TGTGCCAGTGGCCCTTCGGGACTAGCGGGGGATTACAATGAGCAGTTCTTC
>TRBV3-1/TRBV3-2|-|-|TRBJ2-1
CASSPVGRHNEQFF
TGTGCCAGCAGCCCAGTGGGACGGCACAATGAGCAGTTCTTC
>TRBV27|-|-|TRBJ2-1
CASRRQGGVNEQFF
TGTGCCAGCAGGCGACAGGGAGGAGTCAATGAGCAGTTCTTC
>TRBV19|medium-sized|TRBD2|TRBJ2-3
CASSPRTSGGPSTDTQYF
TGTGCCAGTAGTCCAAGGACTAGCGGGGGCCCTAGCACAGATACGCAGTATTTT
>TRBV6-4|once|-|TRBJ2-6
CASSDGQSSGANVLTF
TGTGCCAGCAGTGACGGGCAGAGCTCTGGGGCCAACGTCCTGACTTTC
>TRBV11-2|-|TRBD1|TRBJ2-7
CASSSGQGAFEQYF
TGTGCCAGCAGCTCGGGACAGGGGGCATTCGAGCAGTACTTC
>TRBV18|-|-|TRBJ1-1
CASSPGERADGAFF
TGTGCCAGCTCACCAGGAGAGAGGGCGGATGGCGCTTTCTTT
>TRBV12-3/TRBV12-4|-|-|TRBJ2-2
CASSRTVGELFF
TGTGCCAGCAGCCGGACCGTCGGGGAGCTGTTTTTT
>TRBV25-1|-|-|TRBJ2-3
CASSELREFTDTQYF
TGTGCCAGCAGTGAATTACGGGAGTTCACAGATACGCAGTATTTT
>TRBV11-3|-|TRBD2|TRBJ2-2
CASSLETSGTPIKDTGELFF
TGTGCCAGCAGCTTAGAGACTAGCGGGACACCCATAAAGGACACCGGGGAGCTGTTTTTT
>TRBV24-1|-|-|TRBJ2-1
CATSDLTDYNEQFF
TGTGCCACCAGTGATTTGACAGACTACAATGAGCAGTTCTTC
>TRBV18|-|-|TRBJ2-5
CASSPSGGPQETQYF
TGTGCCAGCTCACCATCGGGCGGGCCCCAAGAGACCCAGTACTTC
>TRBV14|-|TRBD2|TRBJ2-1
CASSSTSGSYNEQFF
TGTGCCAGCAGCTCAACTAGCGGAAGCTACAATGAGCAGTTCTTC
>TRBV6-5|-|-|TRBJ2-1
CASSYSTGPPSNEQFF
TGTGCCAGCAGTTACTCTACGGGTCCCCCCTCCAATGAGCAGTTCTTC
>TRBV4-2|-|-|TRBJ2-4
CASSQDGWGIGKNIQYF
TGTGCCAGCAGCCAAGATGGGTGGGGCATTGGCAAAAACATTCAGTACTTC
>TRBV28|few|TRBD1|TRBJ1-2
CASSYQGVPYGYTF
TGTGCCAGCAGTTACCAGGGGGTACCCTATGGCTACACCTTC
>TRBV18|once|-|TRBJ1-5
CASSPSAAGDNQPQHF
TGTGCCAGCTCACCCTCCGCGGCGGGAGACAATCAGCCCCAGCATTTT
>TRBV3-1/TRBV3-2|-|-|TRBJ2-7
CASSLTGGLGEQYF
TGTGCCAGCAGCCTCACGGGTGGGCTGGGGGAGCAGTACTTC
>TRBV5-6|once|-|TRBJ1-1
CASSKHTEAFF
TGTGCCAGCAGCAAGCACACTGAAGCTTTCTTT
>TRBV24-1|-|-|TRBJ2-1
CATSSLYNEQFF
TGTGCCACCAGTTCGCTATACAATGAGCAGTTCTTC
>TRBV5-1|-|-|TRBJ1-4
CASSSGTNEKLFF
TGCGCCAGCAGCTCCGGGACGAATGAAAAACTGTTTTTT
>TRBV3-1/TRBV3-2|-|-|TRBJ2-5
CASSQDREPEWQETQYF
TGTGCCAGCAGCCAAGATAGGGAGCCCGAGTGGCAAGAGACCCAGTACTTC
>TRBV7-8|-|-|TRBJ1-6
CASSSSTVYNSPLHF
TGTGCCAGCAGCTCTTCGACAGTGTATAATTCACCCCTCCACTTT
>TRBV7-2|-|-|TRBJ2-7
CASSLDRWSYEQYF
TGTGCCAGCAGCTTGGACAGATGGTCCTACGAGCAGTACTTC
>TRBV27|-|TRBD2|TRBJ2-5
CASSALAGYQETQYF
TGTGCCAGCAGTGCCCTAGCGGGATACCAAGAGACCCAGTACTTC
>TRBV3-1/TRBV3-2|-|-|TRBJ2-7
CASSQGERTEYF
TGTGCCAGCAGCCAAGGGGAAAGAACGGAGTACTTC
>TRBV5-1|few|TRBD1|TRBJ1-5
CASSSGTGSNQPQHF
TGCGCCAGCAGCTCAGGGACAGGGAGCAATCAGCCCCAGCATTTT
>TRBV10-3|-|TRBD2|TRBJ2-1
CAISELSSGPYNEQFF
TGTGCCATCAGTGAGCTCTCTAGCGGCCCCTACAATGAGCAGTTCTTC
>TRBV19|-|-|TRBJ1-2
CASSKVGVYGYTF
TGTGCCAGTAGTAAGGTTGGTGTCTATGGCTACACCTTC
>TRBV19|-|TRBD1|TRBJ1-1
CASGRGHNTEAFF
TGTGCCAGTGGCAGGGGGCATAACACTGAAGCTTTCTTT
>TRBV5-4|-|TRBD1|TRBJ1-1
CASSPGGQGAMNTEAFF
TGTGCCAGCAGCCCCGGGGGTCAGGGGGCCATGAACACTGAAGCTTTCTTT
>TRBV19|-|-|TRBJ1-1
CASSRGVAAFF
TGTGCCAGTAGTAGGGGAGTCGCAGCTTTCTTT
>TRBV19|-|TRBD1|TRBJ1-1
CASSNRPGQGATEAFF
TGTGCCAGTAGCAATCGACCGGGACAGGGGGCCACTGAAGCTTTCTTT
>TRBV24-1|-|TRBD1|TRBJ2-5
CATSDPTGGGETQYF
TGTGCCACCAGTGATCCGACAGGGGGCGGGGAGACCCAGTACTTC
>TRBV5-4|-|-|TRBJ2-2
CASSPEGPGELFF
TGTGCCAGCAGCCCCGAGGGGCCCGGGGAGCTGTTTTTT
>TRBV14|-|-|TRBJ1-6
CASSQLGGISDSPLHF
TGTGCCAGCAGCCAACTTGGGGGTATTAGCGATTCACCCCTCCACTTT
>TRBV24-1|once|-|TRBJ1-1
CATREWEGAEAFF
TGTGCCACCAGGGAGTGGGAGGGCGCGGAAGCTTTCTTT
>TRBV19|-|-|TRBJ1-2
CASRSQERSPYGYTF
TGTGCCAGTAGATCGCAGGAGAGATCCCCCTATGGCTACACCTTC
>TRBV5-1|-|-|TRBJ2-6
CASSAGVFSGANVLTF
TGCGCCAGCAGTGCAGGGGTTTTTTCTGGGGCCAACGTCCTGACTTTC
>TRBV25-1|-|-|TRBJ1-1
CASSAPRGVNTEAFF
TGTGCCAGCAGTGCGCCACGAGGGGTGAACACTGAAGCTTTCTTT
>TRBV6-1|-|-|TRBJ2-7
CASSEWAGGSYEQYF
TGTGCCAGCAGTGAATGGGCCGGAGGTTCCTACGAGCAGTACTTC
>TRBV2|-|-|TRBJ2-2
CASSEEDRVITGELFF
TGTGCCAGCAGTGAAGAGGATAGGGTGATCACCGGGGAGCTGTTTTTT
>TRBV4-2|few|-|TRBJ1-2
CASSQGENRNYGYTF
TGTGCCAGCAGCCAAGGGGAGAACAGGAACTATGGCTACACCTTC
>TRBV2|-|TRBD1|TRBJ2-7
CASRDDRGSDEQYF
TGTGCCAGCAGAGACGACAGGGGGTCCGACGAGCAGTACTTC